A single sample is the source of the 21 T cell receptor beta chains below, sequenced in a study of identical twins. TCRdb re-called the 5' RACE reads with MiXCR, one entry per CDR3 protein. There are 1.5 million to 2 million distinct CDR3 sequences in the sample; around 29% occur only once, and 0.27% lies in the top ten. Sequenced material: cord blood. Source of these receptors: a newborn girl in good health.

This clonotype was detected only a few times. The V call is TRBV6-2 or TRBV6-3, the J call TRBJ1-2; TRBD1 aligns across 7 bases. CDR3 length: 16 residues. With V trimmed by 3 bases and J by 1 base, 8 bases remained unmatched. The germline V gene has CDR1 MNHEY and CDR2 SVGEGT. The CDR3 here is CASSYPPPGGNYGYTF. The CDR3 DNA is TGTGCCAGCAGTTATCCCCCTCCAGGGGGTAACTATGGCTACACCTTC.

The gene calls are TRBV7-9 and TRBJ1-2, with TRBD1 as a possible D gene (6 bases). V was pared by 4 bases and J by 3 bases, with 27 bases between. The CDR3 sequence is 19 residues long. In germline, CDR1 is SEHNR, CDR2 FQNEAQ (reference sequence). The CDR3: CASSYPIPRTGLEDYGYTF. Written as DNA, the CDR3 is TGTGCCAGCAGCTATCCGATCCCTCGCACAGGGTTGGAGGACTATGGCTACACCTTC.

This chain connects TRBV6-6 to TRBJ1-1, with 10 bases lining up with TRBD1. The CDR3 contains 17 residues. Germline V gene lookup returns CDR1 MNHNY and CDR2 SVGAGI (reference sequence). Trimming removed 8 bases from V and 0 bases from J; junction bases left unmatched: 12. This chain's CDR3 is CASSYRDRGPMNTEAFF. The CDR3 DNA sequence: TGTGCCAGCTCCTACCGGGACAGGGGACCCATGAACACTGAAGCTTTCTTT.

The rearrangement uses TRBV5-1 and TRBJ2-4; the D call may be TRBD1 or TRBD2 (5 bases each). Germline-derived CDR1 and CDR2 are SGHRS and YFSETQ. Trimming shortened V by 2 bases and J by 2 bases, and 8 bases separated the two germline ends. CDR3 size: 14 residues. The CDR3 DNA reads TGCGCCAGCAGCTTTGAGGGGACCAAAAACATTCAGTACTTC. Encoded protein: CASSFEGTKNIQYF.

This clonotype appeared a few times. The genes are TRBV20-1 and TRBJ2-7; 10 nucleotides agree with TRBD2. This CDR3 region has 14 residues. Germline V gene lookup returns CDR1 DFQATT and CDR2 SNEGSKA (reference sequence). The V segment lost 5 bases and the J segment 4 bases; nucleotides outside the gene matches: 8. The CDR3 is CSAPLLAGLYEQYF. CDR3 sequence (DNA): TGCAGTGCTCCCTTACTAGCGGGGTTATACGAGCAGTACTTC.

This chain connects TRBV21-1 to TRBJ2-3; the listed D gene, TRBD1, was not tested against the DNA. TRBV21-1 is flagged as a pseudogene. The CDR3 totals 16 residues. The CDR3 is CASNKAQTTGSDTQYF. The CDR3 region has the DNA TGTGCCAGCAACAAAGCGCAAACCACAGGGTCAGATACGCAGTATTTT.

The chain has TRBV4-2 and TRBJ1-2, with 7 bases matching TRBD1. CDR1 is LGHNA, CDR2 YNFKEQ, per germline. This CDR3 is built from 17 residues. The V gene end was trimmed by 0 bases and the J gene end by 4 bases; junction bases not matched to a gene: 11. The CDR3 reads CASSQDASGGALYGYTF. The CDR3 nucleotides are TGTGCCAGCAGCCAAGACGCGTCAGGGGGTGCCCTCTATGGCTACACCTTC.

This clonotype was detected only a few times. V is TRBV6-1 and J is TRBJ1-6, with TRBD1 matching over 7 bases. J was trimmed by 7 bases and V by 2 bases; bases with no gene match: 2. Per the germline V gene, CDR1 is MNHNS and CDR2 is SASEGT. This CDR3 contains 14 residues. The CDR3 region has the DNA TGTGCCAGCAGTGAATCGGGACAGAATTCACCCCTCCACTTT. It is translated as CASSESGQNSPLHF.

At least ten counts were recorded for this clonotype. The junction does not match germline at one end; this may be a read error. The genes are TRBV4-1 and TRBJ1-2; D is possibly TRBD1 (5 bases). Germline lookup yields CDR1 MGHRA and CDR2 YSYEKL. The CDR3 consists of 13 residues. The CDR3 DNA reads as TGTGCCAGCAGTCAAAGGGGTTCCTATGGCTACACCTTC. The encoded protein is CASSQRGSYGYTF.

This clonotype was counted at least ten times. The rearrangement joins TRBV5-1 to TRBJ2-3; D is unclear. This CDR3 is 13 amino acids long. V lost 0 bases to trimming and J lost 2 bases, with 4 bases between them. Germline assignment: CDR1 SGHRS and CDR2 YFSETQ. The CDR3 nucleotides read TGCGCCAGCAGCTTGGTAACCACAGATACGCAGTATTTT. As protein: CASSLVTTDTQYF.

The chain uses TRBV2 and TRBJ1-2, with D uncertain. V lost 9 bases and J 7 bases, leaving 6 bases between the germline ends. The CDR3 is 9 amino acids. Germline V gene sequence: CDR1 SNHLY, CDR2 FYNNEI. CDR3 sequence: CARQSGYTF. The CDR3 coding sequence is TGTGCCAGACAGTCTGGCTACACCTTC.

This clonotype showed up just once. A much more abundant neighbour one base away suggests this may be a read error. The genes are TRBV28 and TRBJ2-7, with TRBD2 matching over 10 bases. The CDR3 is 15 amino acids. J was trimmed by 0 bases and V by 11 bases; bases with no gene match: 10. Germline V gene lookup returns CDR1 MDHEN and CDR2 SYDVKM. The CDR3, as DNA: TGTGCCCGCACCCAAGCGGGAGGGTCCTCCTACGAGCAGTACTTC. This sequence encodes CARTQAGGSSYEQYF.

This chain links TRBV6-6 with TRBJ1-2, with D possibly matching TRBD1 (6 bases). The CDR3 is 16 residues long. Trimming shortened V by 5 bases and J by 5 bases, and 21 bases separated the two germline ends. CDR1 MNHNY and CDR2 SVGAGI come from the germline V gene (reference sequence). In DNA form, the CDR3 reads TGTGCCAGCAGTCACACACGCGGGCGGGGGCCTTATGGCTACACCTTC. As protein: CASSHTRGRGPYGYTF.

The chain is built from TRBV6-1 and TRBJ2-3, with 7 nucleotides matching TRBD1. Per the germline V gene, CDR1 is MNHNS and CDR2 is SASEGT. The V and J ends lost 6 bases and 2 bases, in that order; junction bases with no gene match: 14. There are 17 residues in the CDR3. The CDR3 region has the DNA TGTGCCAGCAGCCGAAGACCTACAGGGGTTGTCACAGATACGCAGTATTTT. Its translation: CASSRRPTGVVTDTQYF.

J is TRBJ2-4 and V is TRBV11-2; a weak D match, TRBD1 (6 bases). The CDR3 is 18 residues long. The germline V and J ends were trimmed by 1 base and 4 bases, with 20 bases remaining between them. Germline V gene data show CDR1 as SGHAT and CDR2 as FQNNGV. The CDR3 nucleotides read TGTGCCAGCAGCTTAGCCCCACGTCTTACAGGGACGAAAAACATTCAGTACTTC. Protein product: CASSLAPRLTGTKNIQYF.

The chain recombines TRBV5-1 with TRBJ1-1; 11 bases agree with TRBD1. The CDR3 has 16 amino acids. Trimming cost V 0 bases and J 2 bases; bases outside gene matches: 3. Germline CDR1 is SGHRS and CDR2 is YFSETQ. In DNA form, the CDR3 reads TGCGCCAGCAGCTTGGTAGGACAGGGGGCCAACACTGAAGCTTTCTTT. Amino acids: CASSLVGQGANTEAFF.

This clonotype was counted a few times. The chain links TRBV5-1 to TRBJ2-3, with D hard to call. V gave up 0 bases and J gave up 5 bases, with 7 bases separating them. The CDR3 spans 13 residues. Per the germline V gene, CDR1 is SGHRS and CDR2 is YFSETQ. DNA for the CDR3: TGCGCCAGCAGCTTGGAGGTGAAAGATACGCAGTATTTT. Translated: CASSLEVKDTQYF.

This clonotype was detected only a few times. The rearrangement uses TRBV28 and TRBJ1-2; D might be TRBD1 (5 bases). The V and J ends lost 5 bases and 8 bases respectively, with 21 bases between them. Germline lookup yields CDR1 MDHEN and CDR2 SYDVKM. The CDR3 consists of 15 residues. The CDR3 protein is CASSPIYQGRRGYTF. Written as DNA, the CDR3 is TGTGCCAGCAGTCCTATATATCAGGGTCGACGAGGCTACACCTTC.

Concerning this clonotype: A read error may produce the germline difference seen at one junction end. The gene calls are TRBV7-9 and TRBJ2-7, with D tentatively TRBD1 (5 bases). Germline loops: CDR1 SEHNR, CDR2 FQNEAQ (reference sequence). The CDR3 has 16 residues. The CDR3 reads CVSSLVATVTPYEQYF. In DNA, the CDR3 is TGTGTCAGCAGCTTAGTCGCGACAGTCACTCCCTACGAGCAGTACTTC.

DNA for the CDR3: TGCGCCAGCAGCCAATGGCACACCGGGGAGCTGTTTTTT. Its protein product is CASSQWHTGELFF. The chain links TRBV4-1 to TRBJ2-2; unclear D gene. The CDR3 is made up of 13 amino acids. Germline-derived CDR1 and CDR2 are MGHRA and YSYEKL. V was clipped by 2 bases and J by 3 bases, with 4 bases between them.

This clonotype was seen a few times. J is TRBJ2-1 and V is TRBV20-1; D gene unclear. Germline V gene sequence: CDR1 DFQATT, CDR2 SNEGSKA (reference sequence). V was cut by 3 bases and J by 0 bases, with 9 bases left in between. The CDR3 totals 14 residues. The CDR3 sequence is CSARFASSYNEQFF. The CDR3 DNA sequence: TGCAGTGCTAGGTTCGCGAGCTCCTACAATGAGCAGTTCTTC.